This T cell receptor (beta chain) was observed in a study of shared clonotypes between healthy human individuals. The study's findings and limits: In having few donors, the study represented limited genetic and exposure-history diversity. Deeper or shallower sequencing was expected to change how clonotypes are shared among donors.

Concerning this clone itself: As yet, its antigen is unknown.

Per the authors' pipeline: ImmunoSEQ only sent back junction sequences with no quality scores, so filtering was done differently. Sequenced by immunoSEQ multiplex PCR; TCRdb stores in-frame clones only, minus some. That table is the source of V, J and clone size, and D and trimming were worked out from the DNA. In the table there are hundreds of thousands of clones, roughly 80% of which are singletons. This CDR3 has 13 residues. V dropped 11 bases and J dropped 4; count of bases not matched to a gene: 8. Germline V gives CDR1 SEHNR, CDR2 FQNEAQ (reference sequence). The chain employs TRBV7-9 and TRBJ2-1; 7 bases align to TRBD2. The clonotype comes from a young man in good health. Specimen: memory CD4+ T cells sorted from blood. As to subset: CD45RA-negative fraction. The CDR3 sequence: CASPSGVYNEQFF. CDR3 DNA: TGTGCCTCCCCTAGCGGAGTTTACAATGAGCAGTTCTTC.